Listed below are T cell receptor beta chains from one sample, sequenced in a study of OX40 agonist ivuxolimab in advanced cancers. Only in-frame clones appear in the TCRdb table, and some are missing; sequencing was by immunoSEQ multiplex PCR. The table shows around 68,000 clones, with approximately 90% occurring only once. Material: CD4+ or CD8+ T cells sorted from blood, obtained in a trial of the OX40 agonist ivuxolimab. These receptors were collected from an adult with an advanced solid tumor such as melanoma, head and neck, liver or kidney cancer. The CDR3 runs from the conserved cysteine through the conserved F or W. The D gene is left open where the match is weak. Part of the rows lack a size; the others show once, few, many or a class for expanded clones.

CASSGRVGYTEAFF TGCGCCAGCAGTGGGAGGGTGGGGTACACTGAAGCTTTCTTT TRBJ1-1 TRBV5-1 NA 14 NA
CASSLGLGTGIYEQYF TGTGCCAGCAGCTTAGGCCTAGGGACAGGGATATACGAGCAGTACTTC TRBJ2-7 TRBV13 NA 16 TRBD1
CASSRLGGAEAFF TGTGCCAGCAGCCGACTGGGAGGCGCTGAAGCTTTCTTT TRBJ1-1 TRBV14 NA 13 NA
CASSLVRSAGLKTGELFF TGTGCCAGCAGCTTAGTAAGATCGGCAGGGCTGAAGACCGGGGAGCTGTTTTTT TRBJ2-2 TRBV7-9 NA 18 NA
CAWSASQGNTIYF TGTGCCTGGAGCGCATCTCAAGGAAACACCATATATTTT TRBJ1-3 TRBV30 NA 13 NA
CASSGTQGAGNTIYF TGTGCCAGCAGCGGAACTCAGGGTGCTGGAAACACCATATATTTT TRBJ1-3 TRBV21-1 NA 15 NA
CSVGPGVDEQYF TGCAGCGTGGGACCAGGGGTGGACGAGCAGTACTTC TRBJ2-7 TRBV29-1 NA 12 NA
CASSLGISGRTEAFF TGTGCCAGCAGCTTAGGTATTTCAGGGCGCACTGAAGCTTTCTTT TRBJ1-1 TRBV7-8 NA 15 NA
CASSPGPSNTEAFF TGCGCCAGCAGCCCGGGACCCTCGAACACTGAAGCTTTCTTT TRBJ1-1 TRBV5-1 NA 14 NA
CASSGHTTEAFF TGTGCCAGCAGTGGACACACCACTGAAGCTTTCTTT TRBJ1-1 TRBV2 few 12 NA
CASRSGTAMNTEAFF TGTGCCAGCAGGTCCGGGACAGCGATGAACACTGAAGCTTTCTTT TRBJ1-1 TRBV6-6 NA 15 TRBD1
CASRLDRTMYPTSTDTQYF TGTGCCAGCAGACTGGACCGCACCATGTACCCAACTAGCACAGATACGCAGTATTTT TRBJ2-3 TRBV9 NA 19 NA
CASRQGVGEKLFF TGTGCCAGCCGACAGGGGGTCGGAGAAAAACTGTTTTTT TRBJ1-4 TRBV2 NA 13 TRBD1
CASSPYRLAGPYEQYF TGTGCCAGCAGCCCCTACCGACTAGCGGGACCTTACGAGCAGTACTTC TRBJ2-7 TRBV7-8 few 16 TRBD2
CASRVVNRAIHGYTF TGTGCCTCAAGGGTAGTCAACAGGGCAATCCATGGCTACACCTTC TRBJ1-2 TRBV30 NA 15 NA
CASSARDNEQFF TGTGCCAGCAGTGCCCGGGACAATGAGCAGTTCTTC TRBJ2-1 TRBV27 NA 12 NA
CASSEGSRGYTF TGTGCCAGCAGCGAAGGGTCTCGAGGCTACACCTTC TRBJ1-2 TRBV7-2 NA 12 NA
CASSGVGGGHGEQFF TGTGCCAGCAGTGGAGTGGGAGGAGGACATGGTGAGCAGTTCTTC TRBJ2-1 TRBV2 NA 15 NA
CASSTRKNQPQHF TGTGCCAGTAGTACCCGGAAGAATCAGCCCCAGCATTTT TRBJ1-5 TRBV19 NA 13 NA
CASSLAGAASYEQYF TGTGCCAGCAGCTTGGCAGGGGCCGCCTCCTACGAGCAGTACTTC TRBJ2-7 TRBV5-8 NA 15 NA
CASSLGLAGGDEQFF TGCGCCAGCAGCTTGGGGCTAGCGGGAGGAGATGAGCAGTTCTTC TRBJ2-1 TRBV5-1 NA 15 TRBD2
CASSYELLSKETQYF TGTGCCAGCAGCTATGAATTACTGTCAAAAGAGACCCAGTACTTC TRBJ2-5 TRBV5-4 NA 15 NA
CASSSPREADTQYF TGTGCCAGCAGCTCCCCTCGTGAGGCAGATACGCAGTATTTT TRBJ2-3 TRBV7-6 NA 14 NA
CASNPLGGAGYGYTF TGTGCCAGCAACCCCCTGGGGGGGGCGGGGTATGGCTACACCTTC TRBJ1-2 TRBV6-5 NA 15 NA
CASSQGGTGFNF TGCGCCAGCAGCCAAGGGGGGACAGGATTTAACTTC TRBJ2-7 TRBV4-1 NA 12 TRBD1
CASSLYEYDQPQHF TGTGCCAGCAGCTTATACGAATATGATCAGCCCCAGCATTTT TRBJ1-5 TRBV7-6 NA 14 NA
CASSELAEPEAFF TGTGCCAGCAGTGAATTGGCAGAGCCTGAAGCTTTCTTT TRBJ1-1 TRBV6-1 NA 13 NA
CASSTTSGGAEQYF TGTGCCAGCTCAACAACTAGTGGCGGAGCCGAGCAGTACTTC TRBJ2-7 TRBV18 NA 14 NA
CAISESAQGIGQPQHF TGTGCCATCAGTGAGTCCGCGCAGGGAATCGGTCAGCCCCAGCATTTT TRBJ1-5 TRBV10-3 NA 16 NA
CASSPPTSGSYNEQFF TGTGCCAGCTCACCACCGACTAGCGGGTCCTACAATGAGCAGTTCTTC TRBJ2-1 TRBV18 once 16 TRBD2
CASSVGDTSYEQYF TGTGCCAGTTCAGTGGGCGACACCTCCTACGAGCAGTACTTC TRBJ2-7 TRBV28 NA 14 NA
CASTEVQGQGNNEQFF TGTGCCAGCACCGAGGTTCAAGGACAGGGGAATAATGAGCAGTTCTTC TRBJ2-1 TRBV5-6 NA 16 TRBD1
CASSHGTSGTEQYF TGTGCCAGCAGCCACGGGACTAGCGGGACCGAGCAGTACTTC TRBJ2-7 TRBV7-9 NA 14 TRBD2
CASSPEGLAGYPQYF TGTGCCAGCAGCCCCGAAGGACTAGCGGGGTACCCCCAGTACTTC TRBJ2-5 TRBV7-8 NA 15 TRBD2
CATSRSLAEQFF TGTGCCACCAGCAGAAGTCTAGCGGAGCAGTTCTTC TRBJ2-1 TRBV15 once 12 NA
CASSKAGRGALNTEAFF TGTGCCAGCAGCAAAGCCGGCAGGGGGGCCTTGAACACTGAAGCTTTCTTT TRBJ1-1 TRBV21-1 NA 17 NA
CASSHRQSNTEAFF TGTGCCAGCTCACATCGACAGTCGAACACTGAAGCTTTCTTT TRBJ1-1 TRBV18 NA 14 NA
CASSLTTYEQYF TGTGCCAGCAGTCTGACCACCTACGAGCAGTACTTC TRBJ2-7 TRBV5-6 few 12 NA
CASSLGGQINQPQHF TGTGCCAGCAGCTTGGGGGGACAAATTAATCAGCCCCAGCATTTT TRBJ1-5 TRBV5-4 NA 15 NA